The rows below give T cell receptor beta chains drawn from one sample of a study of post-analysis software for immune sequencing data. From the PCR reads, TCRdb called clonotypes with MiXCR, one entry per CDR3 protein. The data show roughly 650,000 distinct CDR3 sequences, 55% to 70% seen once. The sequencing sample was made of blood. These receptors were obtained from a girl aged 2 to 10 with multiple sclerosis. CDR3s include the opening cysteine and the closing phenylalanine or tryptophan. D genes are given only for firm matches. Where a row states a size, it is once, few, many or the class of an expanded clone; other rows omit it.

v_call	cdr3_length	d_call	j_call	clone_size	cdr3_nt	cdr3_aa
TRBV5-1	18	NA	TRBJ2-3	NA	TGCGCCAGCAGCTTGGCCCAGGGGGGAACCTCTAGCACAGATACGCAGTATTTT	CASSLAQGGTSSTDTQYF
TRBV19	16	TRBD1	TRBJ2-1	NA	TGTGCCAGTAGTAGAGGGACAGGGAGCTCCTACAATGAGCAGTTCTTC	CASSRGTGSSYNEQFF
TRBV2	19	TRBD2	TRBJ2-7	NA	TGTGCCAGCAGGAAAATAGCGGGAGGGCCCTCGGGCTACTCCTACGAGCAGTACTTC	CASRKIAGGPSGYSYEQYF
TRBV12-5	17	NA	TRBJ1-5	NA	TGTGCTAGTGGTTTGGTACTATCAGGGGTTAGCAATCAGCCCCAGCATTTT	CASGLVLSGVSNQPQHF
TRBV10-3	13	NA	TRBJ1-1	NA	TGTGCCATCAGTGAGTCGCGGGACACTGAAGCTTTCTTT	CAISESRDTEAFF
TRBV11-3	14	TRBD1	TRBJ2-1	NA	TGTGCCAGCAGCATAAGGACAGGGGATAATGAGCAGTTCTTC	CASSIRTGDNEQFF
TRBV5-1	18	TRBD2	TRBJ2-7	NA	TGCGCCAGCAGCGGCACCTATAGCGGGAGGCTCTCATCCTACGAGCAGTACTTC	CASSGTYSGRLSSYEQYF
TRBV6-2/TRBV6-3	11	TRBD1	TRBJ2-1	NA	TGTGCCACTGGACAGGGGGGTGAGCAGTTCTTC	CATGQGGEQFF
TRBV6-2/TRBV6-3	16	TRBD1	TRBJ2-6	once	TGTGCCAGTATGGGACAGGTTACACCCGGGGCCAACGTCCGGACTTTC	CASMGQVTPGANVRTF
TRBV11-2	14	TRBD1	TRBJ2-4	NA	TGTGCCAGCAGCCAGAACAGGGGTCTATACGAACAGTACTTC	CASSQNRGLYEQYF
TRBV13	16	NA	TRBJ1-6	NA	TGTGCCAGCAGCTTAGGTCAGAGCTCCTATAATTCACCCCTCCACTTT	CASSLGQSSYNSPLHF
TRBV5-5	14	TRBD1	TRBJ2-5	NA	TGTGCCAGCAGTTATACAGGGGGGAGGGAGACCCAGTACTTC	CASSYTGGRETQYF
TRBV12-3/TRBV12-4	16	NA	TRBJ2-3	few	TGTGCCAGCACGAACGGACACACCTTATACACAGATACGCAGTATTTT	CASTNGHTLYTDTQYF
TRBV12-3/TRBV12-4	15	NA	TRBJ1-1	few	TGTGCCAGCAGTTTGATGTCGGGGACGGGCACTGAAGCTTTCTTT	CASSLMSGTGTEAFF
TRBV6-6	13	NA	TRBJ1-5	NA	TGTGCCAGCAGTTCGGGGTATAATCAGCCCCAGCATTTT	CASSSGYNQPQHF
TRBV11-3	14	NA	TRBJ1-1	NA	TGTGCCAGCAGCTTAGTCCAGGGCAGCACTGAAGCTTTCTTT	CASSLVQGSTEAFF
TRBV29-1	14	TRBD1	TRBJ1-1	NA	TGCAGCGTGGAACCGACAGGGTTGAACACTGAAGCTTTCTTT	CSVEPTGLNTEAFF
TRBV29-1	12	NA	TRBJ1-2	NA	TGCAGCGCCGCCGGGGCGGGATTTGGCTACACCTTC	CSAAGAGFGYTF
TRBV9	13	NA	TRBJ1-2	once	TGTGCCAGCAGCGTGGCCTCCAGTAAGGGCTACACCTTC	CASSVASSKGYTF
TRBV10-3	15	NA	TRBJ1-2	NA	TGTGCCATCAGTGAGTCGTCTACCCTAACTATTGGCTACACCTTC	CAISESSTLTIGYTF
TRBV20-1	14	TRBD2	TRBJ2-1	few	TGCAGTGCTAGACGGCCGGGACTCCGGGAGGGGCAGTTCTTC	CSARRPGLREGQFF
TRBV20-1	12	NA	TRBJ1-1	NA	TGCAGTGCTCGCACTCCGAACACTGAAGCTTTCTTT	CSARTPNTEAFF
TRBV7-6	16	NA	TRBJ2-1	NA	TGTGCCAGCAGCTTAACCGGCCCCGGAGGAGACAATGAGCAGTTCTTC	CASSLTGPGGDNEQFF
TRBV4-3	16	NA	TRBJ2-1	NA	TGCGCCAGCAGCCCTGGTCGGGTTAGCTCCTACAATGAGCAGTTCTTC	CASSPGRVSSYNEQFF
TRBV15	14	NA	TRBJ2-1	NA	TGTGCCACCAGCAGGGGTTTCAGGGGCAATGAGCAGTTCTTC	CATSRGFRGNEQFF
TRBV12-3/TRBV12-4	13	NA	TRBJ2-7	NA	TGTGCCAGCAGGCCCTCCCTAGGCTACGAGCAGTACTTC	CASRPSLGYEQYF
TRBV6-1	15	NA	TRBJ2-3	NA	TGTGCCAGCAGTGAAGGAGCGGGGACAACAGATACGCAGTATTTT	CASSEGAGTTDTQYF
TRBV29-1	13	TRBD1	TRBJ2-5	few	TGCAGCGTTAAAGGACAGACAGGGGCGACCCAGTACTTC	CSVKGQTGATQYF
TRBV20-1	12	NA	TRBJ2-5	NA	TGCAGCACCAGGGGCCTAGGAGAGACCCAGTACTTC	CSTRGLGETQYF
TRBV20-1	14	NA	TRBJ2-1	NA	TGCAGTGCTAGCGGGCGGGGTAGGATGGATGAGCAGTTCTTC	CSASGRGRMDEQFF
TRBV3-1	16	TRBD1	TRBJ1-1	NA	TGTGCCAGCAGCCAAGGACAGGGCTGGGGAAGCACTGAAGCTTTCTTT	CASSQGQGWGSTEAFF
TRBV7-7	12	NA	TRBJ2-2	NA	TGTGCCAGCAAAAGGTTGTCCGGGGAGCTGTTTTTT	CASKRLSGELFF
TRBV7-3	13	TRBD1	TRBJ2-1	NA	TGTGCCAGCAGCTTAGGGACAGTAAATGAGCAGTTCTTC	CASSLGTVNEQFF
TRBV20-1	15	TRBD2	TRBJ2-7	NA	TGCAGTGCTATTGGCCTTAGCGGGAGTTCCTACGAGCAGTACTTC	CSAIGLSGSSYEQYF
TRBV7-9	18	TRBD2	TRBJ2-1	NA	TGTGCCACCCCCGGGGGACTAGCGGGATGGAGCTCCTACAATGAGCAGTTCTTC	CATPGGLAGWSSYNEQFF
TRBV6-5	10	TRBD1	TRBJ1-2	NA	TGTACCAGCAGGGGGTATGGCTACACCTTC	CTSRGYGYTF
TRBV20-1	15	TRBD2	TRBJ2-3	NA	TGCAGTGCTAGATCCCGACTAGCGGGCACAGATACGCAGTATTTT	CSARSRLAGTDTQYF
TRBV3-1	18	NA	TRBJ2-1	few	TGTGCCAGCAGCCAAGTATGGGAAAGGACTGGGCTCTACAATGAGCAGTTCTTC	CASSQVWERTGLYNEQFF
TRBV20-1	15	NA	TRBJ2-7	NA	TGCAGTGCTAGAGGTCCCAGGCGCCCCACCTACGAGCAGTACTTC	CSARGPRRPTYEQYF
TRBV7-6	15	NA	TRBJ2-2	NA	TGTGCCAGCAGCTTAGAGGTCCAGGGCAACGGGGAGCTGTTTTTT	CASSLEVQGNGELFF
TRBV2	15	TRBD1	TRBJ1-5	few	TGTGCCAGCAGTGCCTTACAGGGGGCAGGTCAGCCCCAGCATTTT	CASSALQGAGQPQHF